The next 2 T cell receptor beta chains were all read from a single sample in a study of cytomegalovirus exposure and HLA in healthy donors. PCR was performed using 60 Vbeta and 13 Jbeta primers. Some clones are missing from TCRdb's copy, which holds only in-frame ones; the method was immunoSEQ multiplex PCR. The sample holds about 76,000 clones, around 65% seen once. Sequenced material: PBMCs. The receptors were sampled from a man in his 60s in good health and CMV-seropositive.

The V and J genes are TRBV18 and TRBJ2-1; 11 positions agree with TRBD2. CDR3 length equals 17 residues. J was trimmed by 6 bases and V by 2 bases; bases with no gene match: 9. CDR1 KGHSH and CDR2 LQKENI come from the germline V gene. In DNA, the CDR3 is TGTGCCAGCTCACCAAACCCACTAGCGGGGGATGCCAATGAGCAGTTCTTC. Its protein is CASSPNPLAGDANEQFF. The variable domain in full, completed from reference TRBV18 and TRBJ2-1, reads NAGVMQNPRHLVRRRGQEARLRCSPMKGHSHVYWYRQLPEEGLKFMVYLQKENIIDESGMPKERFSAEFPKEGPSILRIQQVVRGDSAAYFCASSPNPLAGDANEQFFGPGTRLTVL.

This clone was found a few times. V gene TRBV27 combines with J gene TRBJ1-6, with 8 nucleotides matching TRBD1. The germline CDR1 and CDR2 sequences are MNHEY and SMNVEV (reference sequence). The junction had 2 bases not matched to a gene; V was cut back by 2 bases and J by 8 bases. The CDR3 has 14 residues. The CDR3 region has the DNA TGTGCCAGCAGTTTAGGCAGGGGGCATTCACCCCTCCACTTT. This encodes CASSLGRGHSPLHF.